This is a list of T cell receptor beta chains from one sample in a study of post-analysis software for immune sequencing data. A single record per CDR3 protein comes from TCRdb applying MiXCR to the PCR reads. Seen here are 500,000 to 600,000 distinct CDR3 sequences, about 40% observed once, and the top ten hold about 1.5%. Specimen: blood. The origin of the receptors is a girl between 10 and 17 years old with multiple sclerosis. The CDR3 runs from the conserved cysteine through the conserved F or W. Each record gives: clone size, V gene, J gene, D gene, CDR3 DNA, CDR3 protein. D genes are given only for firm matches. Only some rows state a clone size, as once, few, many or a class for expanded clones.

abundance: -
v_gene: TRBV14
j_gene: TRBJ1-6
d_gene: -
CDR3nt: TGTGCCAGCAGCCAAGATCTGCTCCAGGGCCCCTATAATCCACCCCTCCACTTT
CDR3aa: CASSQDLLQGPYNPPLHF

abundance: -
v_gene: TRBV29-1
j_gene: TRBJ2-3
d_gene: TRBD2
CDR3nt: TGCAGCGTTCACCCCGTGACTAGCGGGAGGGAAGATACGCAGTATTTT
CDR3aa: CSVHPVTSGREDTQYF

abundance: many
v_gene: TRBV7-2
j_gene: TRBJ2-1
d_gene: -
CDR3nt: TGTGCCAGCAGCTTAGCAGCCTTCTCCTACAATGAGCAGTTCTTC
CDR3aa: CASSLAAFSYNEQFF

abundance: -
v_gene: TRBV12-3/TRBV12-4
j_gene: TRBJ2-7
d_gene: -
CDR3nt: TGTGCCAGCAGCTATGGACAGTCCAGCTCCTACGAGCAGTACTTC
CDR3aa: CASSYGQSSSYEQYF

abundance: -
v_gene: TRBV27
j_gene: TRBJ2-1
d_gene: -
CDR3nt: TGTGCCAGCAGTTTCCAGGGACCCTACAATGAGCAGTTCTTC
CDR3aa: CASSFQGPYNEQFF

abundance: -
v_gene: TRBV6-1
j_gene: TRBJ1-1
d_gene: -
CDR3nt: TGTGCCAGCAGTGAAAGAGGCAGGGGCACTGAAGCTTTCTTT
CDR3aa: CASSERGRGTEAFF

abundance: -
v_gene: TRBV10-3
j_gene: TRBJ2-1
d_gene: -
CDR3nt: TGTGCCATCAGTGAGGGGGCGGCCTCCTACAATGAGCAGTTCTTC
CDR3aa: CAISEGAASYNEQFF

abundance: -
v_gene: TRBV5-1
j_gene: TRBJ2-1
d_gene: -
CDR3nt: TGCGCCAGCAGCCTTCTTCTAGACCATGAGCAGTTCTTC
CDR3aa: CASSLLLDHEQFF

abundance: -
v_gene: TRBV9
j_gene: TRBJ1-1
d_gene: TRBD1
CDR3nt: TGTGCCAGCTCGGGTGAGGGGGCGCGTACTGAAGCTTTCTTT
CDR3aa: CASSGEGARTEAFF

abundance: -
v_gene: TRBV5-1
j_gene: TRBJ1-2
d_gene: -
CDR3nt: TGCGCCAGCAGCTTGGGGTCCGCCAGGGGCCGGCCCTCTTCTAACTATGGCTACACCTTC
CDR3aa: CASSLGSARGRPSSNYGYTF

abundance: -
v_gene: TRBV7-2
j_gene: TRBJ1-1
d_gene: -
CDR3nt: TGTGCCAGCAGCCGAAACACGGTGAACACTGAAGCTTTCTTT
CDR3aa: CASSRNTVNTEAFF

abundance: -
v_gene: TRBV30
j_gene: TRBJ1-4
d_gene: -
CDR3nt: TGTGCCTGGAGTGTACGAAGGGGGTCTAATGAAAAACTGTTTTTT
CDR3aa: CAWSVRRGSNEKLFF

abundance: few
v_gene: TRBV12-3/TRBV12-4
j_gene: TRBJ2-1
d_gene: TRBD2
CDR3nt: TGTGCCAGCAGCAAGGGACTAGCGGTCTACAATGAGCAGTTCTTC
CDR3aa: CASSKGLAVYNEQFF

abundance: -
v_gene: TRBV20-1
j_gene: TRBJ1-1
d_gene: -
CDR3nt: TGCAGTGCTAGTGCCGCGGGGCGGTTCAACACTGAAGCTTTCTTT
CDR3aa: CSASAAGRFNTEAFF

abundance: -
v_gene: TRBV7-6
j_gene: TRBJ2-5
d_gene: -
CDR3nt: TGTGCCAGCAGCTTATCATCTAGCTACGGGCAGTACTTC
CDR3aa: CASSLSSSYGQYF

abundance: few
v_gene: TRBV7-2
j_gene: TRBJ2-1
d_gene: -
CDR3nt: TGTGCCAGCAGCTTAGTGGCGCAGGGGGGTCAGTTCTTC
CDR3aa: CASSLVAQGGQFF

abundance: few
v_gene: TRBV12-3/TRBV12-4
j_gene: TRBJ2-6
d_gene: -
CDR3nt: TGTGCCAGCAGTTTAAGGGGTGCCTTCTCTGGGGCCAACGTCCTGACTTTC
CDR3aa: CASSLRGAFSGANVLTF

abundance: few
v_gene: TRBV24-1
j_gene: TRBJ1-2
d_gene: -
CDR3nt: TGTGCCACCAGCTCGGACCTTGGCTACACCTTC
CDR3aa: CATSSDLGYTF

abundance: few
v_gene: TRBV7-2
j_gene: TRBJ2-7
d_gene: TRBD2
CDR3nt: TGTGCCAGCAGCTCAGCGGGAGTTAGCGACGAGCAGTACTTC
CDR3aa: CASSSAGVSDEQYF

abundance: -
v_gene: TRBV5-1
j_gene: TRBJ2-7
d_gene: -
CDR3nt: TGCGCCAGCAGCGGTCGGCAGGTTAGAGACGAGCAGTACTTC
CDR3aa: CASSGRQVRDEQYF

abundance: once
v_gene: TRBV3-1
j_gene: TRBJ2-7
d_gene: -
CDR3nt: TGTGCCAGCAGCCAAGGAGCCCTCCTACAGGGTGTGGAGCAGTACTTC
CDR3aa: CASSQGALLQGVEQYF

abundance: -
v_gene: TRBV4-1
j_gene: TRBJ2-5
d_gene: -
CDR3nt: TGCGCCAGCAGCCAAGTAGTCACGGAGACCCAGTACTTC
CDR3aa: CASSQVVTETQYF

abundance: few
v_gene: TRBV6-6
j_gene: TRBJ2-5
d_gene: -
CDR3nt: TGTGCCAGCAGCCCCGCCCGGGAGACCCAGTACTTC
CDR3aa: CASSPARETQYF

abundance: -
v_gene: TRBV6-6
j_gene: TRBJ1-6
d_gene: -
CDR3nt: TGTGCCAGCAGTTACTCGACATTTGAGGATTCACCCCTCCACTTT
CDR3aa: CASSYSTFEDSPLHF

abundance: few
v_gene: TRBV12-3/TRBV12-4
j_gene: TRBJ2-3
d_gene: -
CDR3nt: TGTGCCAGCAGTCCTGGCCAGGGGGGAACAGATACGCAGTATTTT
CDR3aa: CASSPGQGGTDTQYF

abundance: few
v_gene: TRBV20-1
j_gene: TRBJ1-2
d_gene: TRBD1
CDR3nt: TGCAGTGCAGGACAGGGGGCCTACGGCCATGGCTACACCTTC
CDR3aa: CSAGQGAYGHGYTF

abundance: few
v_gene: TRBV10-3
j_gene: TRBJ2-3
d_gene: -
CDR3nt: TGTGCCATCAGTGAGATAGGAGATACGCAGTATTTT
CDR3aa: CAISEIGDTQYF

abundance: -
v_gene: TRBV5-1
j_gene: TRBJ2-7
d_gene: TRBD2
CDR3nt: TGCGCCAGCAGCTTTAATTTGGCTAGCGGGAGTTCCTACGAGCAGTACTTC
CDR3aa: CASSFNLASGSSYEQYF

abundance: -
v_gene: TRBV6-1
j_gene: TRBJ2-7
d_gene: -
CDR3nt: TGTGCCAGCAGTGGGGGACCCACGGGGCTAAAAGGCCCCTACGAGCAGTACTTC
CDR3aa: CASSGGPTGLKGPYEQYF

abundance: -
v_gene: TRBV7-9
j_gene: TRBJ2-7
d_gene: TRBD1
CDR3nt: TGTGCCAGCAGCTCCCGGGACAGTGCCTACGAGCAGTACTTC
CDR3aa: CASSSRDSAYEQYF

abundance: -
v_gene: TRBV3-1
j_gene: TRBJ2-4
d_gene: TRBD1
CDR3nt: TGTGCCAGCAGCCGAGACTCGTTCCTGGGGCAGGGGGCGGCCAAAAACATTCAGTACTTC
CDR3aa: CASSRDSFLGQGAAKNIQYF

abundance: -
v_gene: TRBV6-5
j_gene: TRBJ2-5
d_gene: -
CDR3nt: TGTGCCAGCAGTTACGACGTAGCCAGGGGCCAAGAGACCCAGTACTTC
CDR3aa: CASSYDVARGQETQYF

abundance: -
v_gene: TRBV10-3
j_gene: TRBJ2-6
d_gene: TRBD1
CDR3nt: TGTGCCATCAGTGAGAGACAGGGTGGGGCCAACGTCCTGACTTTC
CDR3aa: CAISERQGGANVLTF

abundance: -
v_gene: TRBV7-9
j_gene: TRBJ2-1
d_gene: TRBD1
CDR3nt: TGTGCCAGCAGCAACCGGGACAGGGGCAGCGATGAGCAGTTCTTC
CDR3aa: CASSNRDRGSDEQFF

abundance: -
v_gene: TRBV2
j_gene: TRBJ2-7
d_gene: -
CDR3nt: TGTGCCAGCAGTGATAGCGGCGCCTACGAGCAGTACTTC
CDR3aa: CASSDSGAYEQYF

abundance: -
v_gene: TRBV10-3
j_gene: TRBJ2-1
d_gene: TRBD2
CDR3nt: TGTGCCATCGAATCAGGCGGGGCCTCCAGGGGGGCTAGCGGGAGAAGTAATGAGCAGTTCTTC
CDR3aa: CAIESGGASRGASGRSNEQFF

abundance: few
v_gene: TRBV29-1
j_gene: TRBJ2-3
d_gene: -
CDR3nt: TGCAGCGTCGTGGTGGAGACCACAGATACGCAGTATTTT
CDR3aa: CSVVVETTDTQYF

abundance: -
v_gene: TRBV30
j_gene: TRBJ1-1
d_gene: -
CDR3nt: TGTGCCTGGACCGGAAAGACAATGCGGAGCACTGAAGCTTTCTTT
CDR3aa: CAWTGKTMRSTEAFF

abundance: -
v_gene: TRBV20-1
j_gene: TRBJ2-3
d_gene: -
CDR3nt: TGCAGTGCTAGAGATCGGAAGGTAGCTACAGATACGCAGTATTTT
CDR3aa: CSARDRKVATDTQYF

abundance: few
v_gene: TRBV6-2/TRBV6-3
j_gene: TRBJ2-5
d_gene: TRBD2
CDR3nt: TGTGCCAGCAGTTCGGGACTAGCGGGGCGTTCGGAGACCCAGTACTTC
CDR3aa: CASSSGLAGRSETQYF

abundance: few
v_gene: TRBV6-5
j_gene: TRBJ2-7
d_gene: -
CDR3nt: TGTGCCAGCAGTTACGACAGGAACGAGCAGTACTTC
CDR3aa: CASSYDRNEQYF

abundance: few
v_gene: TRBV6-5
j_gene: TRBJ2-5
d_gene: TRBD1
CDR3nt: TGTGCCAGCAGTAAGGGACAGGGTTACGAGACCCAGTACTTC
CDR3aa: CASSKGQGYETQYF

abundance: -
v_gene: TRBV7-2
j_gene: TRBJ2-3
d_gene: -
CDR3nt: TGTGCCAGCAGCTTAAGCCGGTCCGAGGATACGCAGTATTTT
CDR3aa: CASSLSRSEDTQYF

abundance: -
v_gene: TRBV5-1
j_gene: TRBJ2-4
d_gene: -
CDR3nt: TGCGCCAGCAGCTGGGAGAGGGCCAAAAACATTCAGTACTTC
CDR3aa: CASSWERAKNIQYF

abundance: -
v_gene: TRBV12-3/TRBV12-4
j_gene: TRBJ1-5
d_gene: -
CDR3nt: TGTGCCAGCAGTTTACAGGGAAGGCCCCAGCATTTT
CDR3aa: CASSLQGRPQHF

abundance: -
v_gene: TRBV4-1
j_gene: TRBJ2-2
d_gene: -
CDR3nt: TGCGCCAGCAGCCAAGAAAACGGTCGGGGTTACCGAGGCGGGGAGCTGTTTTTT
CDR3aa: CASSQENGRGYRGGELFF